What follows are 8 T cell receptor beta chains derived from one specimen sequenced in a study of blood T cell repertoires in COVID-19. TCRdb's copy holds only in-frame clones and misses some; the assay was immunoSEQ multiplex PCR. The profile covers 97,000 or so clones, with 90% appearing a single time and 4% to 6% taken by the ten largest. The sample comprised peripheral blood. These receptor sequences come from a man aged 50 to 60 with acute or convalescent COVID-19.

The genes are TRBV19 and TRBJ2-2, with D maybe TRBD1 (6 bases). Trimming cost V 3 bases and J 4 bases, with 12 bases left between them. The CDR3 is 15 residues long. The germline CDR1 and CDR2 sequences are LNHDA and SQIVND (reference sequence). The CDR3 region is CASSIQGMGTGELFF. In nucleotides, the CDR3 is TGTGCCAGTAGTATTCAGGGGATGGGCACCGGGGAGCTGTTTTTT.

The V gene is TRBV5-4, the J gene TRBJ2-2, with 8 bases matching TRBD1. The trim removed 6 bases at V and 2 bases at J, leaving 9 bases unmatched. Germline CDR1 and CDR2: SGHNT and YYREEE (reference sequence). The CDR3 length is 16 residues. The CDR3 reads CASTSRDRLNTGELFF. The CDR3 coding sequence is TGTGCCAGCACCTCCCGGGACAGGCTAAACACCGGGGAGCTGTTTTTT.

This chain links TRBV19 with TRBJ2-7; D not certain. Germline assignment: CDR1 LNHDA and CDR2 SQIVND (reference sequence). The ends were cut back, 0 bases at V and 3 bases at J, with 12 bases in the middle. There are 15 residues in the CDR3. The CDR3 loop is CASSIDPVGFYEQYF. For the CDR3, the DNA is TGTGCCAGTAGTATAGATCCCGTGGGCTTCTACGAGCAGTACTTC. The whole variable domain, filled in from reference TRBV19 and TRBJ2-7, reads DGGITQSPKYLFRKEGQNVTLSCEQNLNHDAMYWYRQDPGQGLRLIYYSQIVNDFQKGDIAEGYSVSREKKESFPLTVTSAQKNPTAFYLCASSIDPVGFYEQYFGPGTRLTVT.

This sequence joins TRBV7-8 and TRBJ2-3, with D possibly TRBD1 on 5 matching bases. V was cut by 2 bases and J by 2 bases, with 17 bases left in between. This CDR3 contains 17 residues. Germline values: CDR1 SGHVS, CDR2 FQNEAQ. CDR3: CASSLRQRSFPTDTQYF. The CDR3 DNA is TGTGCCAGCAGCTTACGACAGAGATCCTTCCCCACAGATACGCAGTATTTT. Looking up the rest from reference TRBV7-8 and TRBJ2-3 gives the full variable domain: GAGVSQSPRYKVAKRGQDVALRCDPISGHVSLFWYQQALGQGPEFLTYFQNEAQLDKSGLPSDRFFAERPEGSVSTLKIQRTQQEDSAVYLCASSLRQRSFPTDTQYFGPGTRLTVL.

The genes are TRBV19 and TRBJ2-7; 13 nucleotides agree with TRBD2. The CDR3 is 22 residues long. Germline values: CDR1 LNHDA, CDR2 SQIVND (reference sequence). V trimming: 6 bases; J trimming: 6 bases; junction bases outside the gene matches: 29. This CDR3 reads CASSRVGGGGAIWTSGRGEQYF. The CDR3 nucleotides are TGTGCCAGTAGCCGTGTAGGGGGAGGGGGCGCAATCTGGACTAGCGGGAGAGGCGAGCAGTACTTC.

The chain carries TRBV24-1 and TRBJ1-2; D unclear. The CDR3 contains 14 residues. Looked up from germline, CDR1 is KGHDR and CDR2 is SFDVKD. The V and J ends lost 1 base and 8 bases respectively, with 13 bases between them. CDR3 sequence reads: CATSDLLRAHGYTF. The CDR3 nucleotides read TGTGCCACCAGTGATTTATTGAGGGCGCACGGCTACACCTTC.

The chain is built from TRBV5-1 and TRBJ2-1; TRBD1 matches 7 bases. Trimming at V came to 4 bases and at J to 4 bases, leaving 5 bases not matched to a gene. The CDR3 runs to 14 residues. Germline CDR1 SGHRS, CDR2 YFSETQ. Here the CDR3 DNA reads TGCGCCAGCAGCGCCGGGACAGATTACAATGAGCAGTTCTTC. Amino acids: CASSAGTDYNEQFF. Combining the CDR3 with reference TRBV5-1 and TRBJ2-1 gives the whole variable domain KAGVTQTPRYLIKTRGQQVTLSCSPISGHRSVSWYQQTPGQGLQFLFEYFSETQRNKGNFPGRFSGRQFSNSRSEMNVSTLELGDSALYLCASSAGTDYNEQFFGPGTRLTVL.

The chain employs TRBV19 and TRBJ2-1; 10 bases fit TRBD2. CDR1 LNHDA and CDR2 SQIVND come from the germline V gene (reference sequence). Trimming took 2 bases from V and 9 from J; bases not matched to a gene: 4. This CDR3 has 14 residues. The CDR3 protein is CASSILAGESEQFF. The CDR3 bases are TGTGCCAGTAGTATACTAGCGGGAGAGAGTGAGCAGTTCTTC.